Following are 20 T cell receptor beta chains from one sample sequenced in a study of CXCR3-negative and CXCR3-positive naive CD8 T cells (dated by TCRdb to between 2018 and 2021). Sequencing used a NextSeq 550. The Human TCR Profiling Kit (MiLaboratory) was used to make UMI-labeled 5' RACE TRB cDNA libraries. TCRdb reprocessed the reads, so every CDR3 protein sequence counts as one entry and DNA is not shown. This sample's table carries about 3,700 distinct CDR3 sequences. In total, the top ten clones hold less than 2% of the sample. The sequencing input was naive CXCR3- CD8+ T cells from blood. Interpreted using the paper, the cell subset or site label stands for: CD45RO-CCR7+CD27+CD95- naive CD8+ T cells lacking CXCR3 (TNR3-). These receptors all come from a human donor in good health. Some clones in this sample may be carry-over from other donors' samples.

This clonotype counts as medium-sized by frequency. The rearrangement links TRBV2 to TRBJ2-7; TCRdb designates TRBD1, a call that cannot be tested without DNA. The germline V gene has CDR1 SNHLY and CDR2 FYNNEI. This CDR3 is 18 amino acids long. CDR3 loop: CASRNRGTGTYRPYEQYF.

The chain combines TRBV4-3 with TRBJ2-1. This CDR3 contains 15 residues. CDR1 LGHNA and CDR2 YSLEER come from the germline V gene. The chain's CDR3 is CASSQAVRGYNEQFF.

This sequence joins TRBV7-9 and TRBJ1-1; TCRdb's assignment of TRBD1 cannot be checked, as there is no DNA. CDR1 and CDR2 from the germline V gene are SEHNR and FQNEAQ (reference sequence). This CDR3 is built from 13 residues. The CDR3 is CASSYPGATEAFF.

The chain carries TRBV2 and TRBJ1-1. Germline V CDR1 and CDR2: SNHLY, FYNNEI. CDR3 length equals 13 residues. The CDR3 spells CASSDEGNTEAFF.

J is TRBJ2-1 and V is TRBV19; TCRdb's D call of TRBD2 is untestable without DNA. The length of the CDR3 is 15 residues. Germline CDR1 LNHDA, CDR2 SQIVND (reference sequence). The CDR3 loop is CASSLLAGGTNEQFF.

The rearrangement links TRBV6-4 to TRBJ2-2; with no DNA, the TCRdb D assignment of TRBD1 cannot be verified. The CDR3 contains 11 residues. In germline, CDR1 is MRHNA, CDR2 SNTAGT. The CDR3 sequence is CASKGGGELFF.

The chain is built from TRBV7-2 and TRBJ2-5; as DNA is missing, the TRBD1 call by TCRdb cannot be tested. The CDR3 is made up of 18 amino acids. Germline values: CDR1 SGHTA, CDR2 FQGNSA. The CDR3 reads CASSLVSLSGTKKETQYF.

CDR3 amino acids: CASSQKTGEDTEAFF. The rearrangement links TRBV4-1 to TRBJ1-1; with no DNA, the TCRdb D assignment of TRBD1 cannot be verified. The CDR3 runs to 15 residues. Germline CDR1 MGHRA, CDR2 YSYEKL.

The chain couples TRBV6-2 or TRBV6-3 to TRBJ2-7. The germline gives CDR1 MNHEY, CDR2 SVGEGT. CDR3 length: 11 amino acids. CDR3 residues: CASSYVYEQYF.

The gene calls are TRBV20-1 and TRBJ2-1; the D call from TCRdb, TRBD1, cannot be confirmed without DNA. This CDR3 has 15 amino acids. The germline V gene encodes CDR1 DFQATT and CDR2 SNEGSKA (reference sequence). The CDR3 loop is CSARDRDWGHNEQFF.

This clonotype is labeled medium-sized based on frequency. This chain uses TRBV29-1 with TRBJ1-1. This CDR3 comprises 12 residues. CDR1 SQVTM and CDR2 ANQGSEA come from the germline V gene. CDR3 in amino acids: CSTVAVGTEAFF.

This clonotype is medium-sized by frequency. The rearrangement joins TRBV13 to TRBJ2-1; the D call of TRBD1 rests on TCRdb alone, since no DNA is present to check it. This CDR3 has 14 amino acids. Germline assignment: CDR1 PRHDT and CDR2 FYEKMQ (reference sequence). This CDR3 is CASSPPTVYNEQFF.

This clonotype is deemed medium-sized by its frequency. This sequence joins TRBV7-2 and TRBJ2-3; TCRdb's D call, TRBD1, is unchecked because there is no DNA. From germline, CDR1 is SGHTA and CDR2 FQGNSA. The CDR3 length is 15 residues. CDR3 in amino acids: CASSLTGAVADTQYF.

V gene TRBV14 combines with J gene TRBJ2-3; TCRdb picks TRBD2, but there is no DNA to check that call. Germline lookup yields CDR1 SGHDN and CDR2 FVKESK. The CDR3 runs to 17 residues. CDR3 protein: CASSQDISRGRLITQYF.

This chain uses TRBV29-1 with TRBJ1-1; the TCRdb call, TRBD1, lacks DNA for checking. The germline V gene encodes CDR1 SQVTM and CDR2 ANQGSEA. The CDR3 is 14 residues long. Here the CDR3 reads CSVDGGGKNTEAFF. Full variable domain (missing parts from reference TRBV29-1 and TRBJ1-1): SAVISQKPSRDICQRGTSLTIQCQVDSQVTMMFWYRQQPGQSLTLIATANQGSEATYESGFVIDKFPISRPNLTFSTLTVSNMSPEDSSIYLCSVDGGGKNTEAFFGQGTRLTVV.

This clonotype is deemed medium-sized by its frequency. Here the CDR3 reads CASSMDRFKSGANVLTF. The V gene is TRBV11-2, the J gene TRBJ2-6; no DNA is available, so the TRBD1 call from TCRdb remains unchecked. Germline-derived CDR1 and CDR2 are SGHAT and FQNNGV. This CDR3 region has 17 residues.

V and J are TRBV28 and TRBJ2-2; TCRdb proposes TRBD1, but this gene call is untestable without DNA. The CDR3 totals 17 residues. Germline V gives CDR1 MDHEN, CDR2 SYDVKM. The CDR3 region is CASSRLPGTEWTGELFF.

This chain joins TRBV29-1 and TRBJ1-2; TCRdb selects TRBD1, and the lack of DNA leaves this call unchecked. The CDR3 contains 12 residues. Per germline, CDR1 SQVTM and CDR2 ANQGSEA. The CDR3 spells CSVESSGYGYTF.

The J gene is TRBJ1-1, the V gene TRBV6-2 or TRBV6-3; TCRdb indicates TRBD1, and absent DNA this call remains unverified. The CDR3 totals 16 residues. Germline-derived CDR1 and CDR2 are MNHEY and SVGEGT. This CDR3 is CASSTIRGTVIAEAFF.

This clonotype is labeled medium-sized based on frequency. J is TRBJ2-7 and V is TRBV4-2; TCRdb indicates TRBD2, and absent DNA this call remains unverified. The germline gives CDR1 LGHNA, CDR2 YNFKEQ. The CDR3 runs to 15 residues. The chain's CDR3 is CASSQRGDWTTEQYF.